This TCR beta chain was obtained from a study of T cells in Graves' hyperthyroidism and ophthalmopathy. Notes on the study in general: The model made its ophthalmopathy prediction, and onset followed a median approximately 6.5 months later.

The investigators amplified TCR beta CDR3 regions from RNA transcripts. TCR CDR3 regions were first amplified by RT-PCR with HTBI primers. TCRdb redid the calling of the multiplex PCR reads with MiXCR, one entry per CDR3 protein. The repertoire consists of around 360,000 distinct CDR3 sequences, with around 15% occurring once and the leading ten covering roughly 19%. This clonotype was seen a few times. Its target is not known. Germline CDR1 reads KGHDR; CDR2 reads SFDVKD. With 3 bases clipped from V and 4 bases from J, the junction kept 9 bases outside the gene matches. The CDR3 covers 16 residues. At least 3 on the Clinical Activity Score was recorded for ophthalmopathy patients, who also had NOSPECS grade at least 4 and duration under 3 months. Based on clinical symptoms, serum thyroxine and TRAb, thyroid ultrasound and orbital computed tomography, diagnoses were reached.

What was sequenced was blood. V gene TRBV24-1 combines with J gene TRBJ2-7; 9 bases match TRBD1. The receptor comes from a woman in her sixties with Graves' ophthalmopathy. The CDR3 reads CATSDPADRGGYEQYF. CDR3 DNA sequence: TGTGCCACCAGTGATCCCGCGGACAGGGGAGGGTACGAGCAGTACTTC.